This TCR beta chain was retrieved from a study of OX40 agonist ivuxolimab in advanced cancers. Data came from immunoSEQ multiplex PCR; TCRdb stores just in-frame clones and leaves some out. The repertoire holds roughly 97,000 clones, roughly 90% seen once, with just under 0.8% in the top ten. Study-level results: Expanded clones belonging to CD8+ T cells outnumbered, on average, those of CD4+. Partial responders at 0.1-3.0 mg/kg showed near-lowest clonal expansion.

The V end was cut by 6 bases, the J end by 1 base, with 9 bases between. The CDR3 extends over 14 amino acids. Germline V CDR1 and CDR2: SGHTA, FQGNSA. This clone was recorded only once. Its antigen is undetermined. The genes are TRBV7-2 and TRBJ2-2; either TRBD1 or TRBD2 may supply D (5 bases each). The sequences come from CD4+ or CD8+ T cells sorted from blood, collected in a trial of the OX40 agonist ivuxolimab. The receptor's source is an adult with an advanced solid tumor such as melanoma, head and neck, liver or kidney cancer. CDR3 bases: TGTGCCAGCAGACGGGGCGTGAACACCGGGGAGCTGTTTTTT. This gives the protein CASRRGVNTGELFF.